The sequence of this T cell receptor (beta chain) was determined in a study of blood T cell repertoires in COVID-19. Study details: Some COVID-19 samples were acute and others convalescent; all came from the United States, Italy and Spain. Sources were T cells, B-cell-depleted T cells, or PBMCs; the material itself was cDNA or gDNA.

In the study's own analysis: Reference gene primer amplification in the assay estimated nucleated cell counts. Clones were read by immunoSEQ multiplex PCR, and TCRdb kept only the in-frame ones, dropping some. Clonal size and the V and J genes are those of that table, whereas D and trimming came from the DNA. This sample carries roughly 190,000 clones, around 80% of them seen once, and the ten largest clones take around an eighth. What was sequenced was peripheral blood. This receptor was taken from a man aged 25 to 40 with active or convalescent COVID-19.

DNA for the CDR3: TGTGCCAGTAGTCGGGCCCGGGACTACCACAATGAGCAGTTCTTC. Translating it yields CASSRARDYHNEQFF. The gene calls are TRBV19 and TRBJ2-1; 7 nucleotides line up with TRBD2. The CDR3 loop spans 15 amino acids. CDR1 is LNHDA and CDR2 is SQIVND in the germline V gene (reference sequence). J gave up 5 bases and V 5 bases, and 9 bases lay outside the gene matches.